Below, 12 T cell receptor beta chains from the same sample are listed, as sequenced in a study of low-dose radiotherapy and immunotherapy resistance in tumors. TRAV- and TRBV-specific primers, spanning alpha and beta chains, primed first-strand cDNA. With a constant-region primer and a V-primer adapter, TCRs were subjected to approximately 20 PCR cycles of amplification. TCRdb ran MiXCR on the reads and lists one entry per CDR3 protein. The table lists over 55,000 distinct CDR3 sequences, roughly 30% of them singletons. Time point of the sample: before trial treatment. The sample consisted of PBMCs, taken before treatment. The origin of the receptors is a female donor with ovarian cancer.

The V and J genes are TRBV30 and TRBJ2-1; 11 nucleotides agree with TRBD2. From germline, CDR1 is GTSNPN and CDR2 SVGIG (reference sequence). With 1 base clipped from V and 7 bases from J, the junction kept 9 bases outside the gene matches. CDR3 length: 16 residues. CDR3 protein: CAWSAPGLAVENEQFF. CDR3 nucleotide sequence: TGTGCCTGGAGTGCGCCGGGACTAGCGGTGGAGAATGAGCAGTTCTTC.

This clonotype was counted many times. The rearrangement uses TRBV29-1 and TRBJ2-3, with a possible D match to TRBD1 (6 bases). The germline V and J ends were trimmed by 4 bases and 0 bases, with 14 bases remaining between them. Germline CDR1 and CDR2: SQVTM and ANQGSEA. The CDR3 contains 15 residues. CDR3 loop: CSVAGTPASTDTQYF. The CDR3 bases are TGCAGCGTTGCCGGGACACCCGCTAGCACAGATACGCAGTATTTT.

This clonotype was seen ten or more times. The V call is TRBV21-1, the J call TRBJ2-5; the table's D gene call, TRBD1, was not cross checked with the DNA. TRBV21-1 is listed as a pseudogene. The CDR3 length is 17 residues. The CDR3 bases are TGTGCCAGCAGCAAAGCTCGCTGGGCCCCCGGTTTAGAGACCCAGTACTTC. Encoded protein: CASSKARWAPGLETQYF.

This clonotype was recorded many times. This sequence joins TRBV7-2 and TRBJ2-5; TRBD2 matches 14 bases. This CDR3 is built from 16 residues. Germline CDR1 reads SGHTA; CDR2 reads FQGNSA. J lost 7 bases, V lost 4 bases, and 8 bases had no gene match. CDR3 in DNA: TGTGCCAGCAGCTCCCCGGGACTAGCGGGAGTGCCGACCCAGTACTTC. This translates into CASSSPGLAGVPTQYF.

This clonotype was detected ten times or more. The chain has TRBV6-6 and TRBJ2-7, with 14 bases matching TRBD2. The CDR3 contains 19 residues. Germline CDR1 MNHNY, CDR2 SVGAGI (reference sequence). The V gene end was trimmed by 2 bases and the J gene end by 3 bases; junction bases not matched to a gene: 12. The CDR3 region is CASSYPPRGGTSGGYEQYF. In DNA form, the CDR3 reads TGTGCCAGCAGTTACCCCCCGAGGGGGGGGACTAGCGGGGGCTACGAGCAGTACTTC.

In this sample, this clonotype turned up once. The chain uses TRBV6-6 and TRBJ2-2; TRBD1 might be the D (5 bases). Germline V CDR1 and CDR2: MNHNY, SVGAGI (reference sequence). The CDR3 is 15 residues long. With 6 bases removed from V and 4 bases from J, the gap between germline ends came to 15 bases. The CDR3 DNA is TGTGCCAGCAGCCGAAAGGGGTTGGGCACCGGGGAGCTGTTTTTT. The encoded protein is CASSRKGLGTGELFF.

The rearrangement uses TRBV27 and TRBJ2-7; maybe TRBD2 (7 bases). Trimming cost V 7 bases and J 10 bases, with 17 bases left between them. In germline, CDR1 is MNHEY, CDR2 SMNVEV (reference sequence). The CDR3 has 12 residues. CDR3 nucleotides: TGTGCCAGCATCCGGTCGGGGGGCGATCAGTACTTC. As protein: CASIRSGGDQYF.

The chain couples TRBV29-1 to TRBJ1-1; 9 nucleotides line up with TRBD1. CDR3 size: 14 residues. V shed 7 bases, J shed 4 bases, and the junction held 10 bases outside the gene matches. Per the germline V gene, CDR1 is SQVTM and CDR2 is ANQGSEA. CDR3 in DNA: TGCAGCGCTACACCCGGACAGGGGTCCACTGAAGCTTTCTTT. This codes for CSATPGQGSTEAFF. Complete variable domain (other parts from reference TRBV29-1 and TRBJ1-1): SAVISQKPSRDICQRGTSLTIQCQVDSQVTMMFWYRQQPGQSLTLIATANQGSEATYESGFVIDKFPISRPNLTFSTLTVSNMSPEDSSIYLCSATPGQGSTEAFFGQGTRLTVV.

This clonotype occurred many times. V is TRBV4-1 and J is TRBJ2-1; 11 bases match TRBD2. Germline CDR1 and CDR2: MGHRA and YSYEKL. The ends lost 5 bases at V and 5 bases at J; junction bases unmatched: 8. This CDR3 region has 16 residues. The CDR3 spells CASSKLTSGAHNEQFF. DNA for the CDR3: TGCGCCAGCAGCAAACTGACTAGCGGGGCCCACAATGAGCAGTTCTTC.

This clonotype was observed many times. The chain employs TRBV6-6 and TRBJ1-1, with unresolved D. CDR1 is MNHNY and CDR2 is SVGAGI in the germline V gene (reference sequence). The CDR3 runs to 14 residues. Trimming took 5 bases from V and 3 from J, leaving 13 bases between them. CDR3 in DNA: TGTGCCAGCAGTAAGGGCATGGTGGACACTGAAGCTTTCTTT. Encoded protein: CASSKGMVDTEAFF.

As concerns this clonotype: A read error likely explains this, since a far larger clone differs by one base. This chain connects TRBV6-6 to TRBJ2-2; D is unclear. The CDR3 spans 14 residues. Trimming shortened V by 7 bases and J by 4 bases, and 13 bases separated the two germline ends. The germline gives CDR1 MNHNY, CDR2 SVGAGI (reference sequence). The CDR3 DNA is TGTGCCAGCAATCCGAGGACGGGCACCGGGGAGCTGTTTTTT. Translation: CASNPRTGTGELFF.

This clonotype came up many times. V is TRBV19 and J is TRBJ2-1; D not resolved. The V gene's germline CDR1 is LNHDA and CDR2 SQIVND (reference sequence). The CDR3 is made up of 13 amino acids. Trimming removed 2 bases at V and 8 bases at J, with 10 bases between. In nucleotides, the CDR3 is TGTGCCAGTAGTATAAGGCAGGCTCATGAGCAGTTCTTC. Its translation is CASSIRQAHEQFF.